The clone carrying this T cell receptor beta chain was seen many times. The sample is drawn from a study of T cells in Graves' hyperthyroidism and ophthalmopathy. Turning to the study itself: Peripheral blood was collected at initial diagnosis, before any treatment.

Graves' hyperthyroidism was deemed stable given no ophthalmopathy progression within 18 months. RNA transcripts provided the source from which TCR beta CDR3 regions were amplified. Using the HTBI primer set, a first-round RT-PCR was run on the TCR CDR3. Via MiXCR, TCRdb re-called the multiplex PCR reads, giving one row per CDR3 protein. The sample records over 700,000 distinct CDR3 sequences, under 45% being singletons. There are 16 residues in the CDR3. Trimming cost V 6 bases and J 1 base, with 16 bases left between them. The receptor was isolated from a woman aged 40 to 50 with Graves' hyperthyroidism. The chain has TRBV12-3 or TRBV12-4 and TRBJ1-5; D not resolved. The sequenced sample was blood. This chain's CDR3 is CASSPRRGWSNQPQHF. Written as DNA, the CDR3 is TGTGCCAGCAGCCCCAGGCGAGGGTGGAGCAATCAGCCCCAGCATTTT.